The clone carrying this T cell receptor beta chain showed up just a few times. TCRdb reanalysed the PCR reads using MiXCR and keeps one entry per CDR3 protein. The sample shows 9,500 to 13,000 distinct CDR3 sequences, under 50% of them seen only once. Localized lung adenocarcinoma, a non-small cell lung cancer, affected the donors. This sample is part of a study of CD4 and CD8 cells across lung adenocarcinoma regions. Losses at the gene ends were 10 bases for V and 4 bases for J; bases not matched to a gene: 8. Per germline, CDR1 WSHSY and CDR2 SAAADI. This CDR3 is built from 13 residues. Material: CD8+ T cells from the margin of a lung tumor. The origin of this receptor is a male donor with lung adenocarcinoma. The CD4 and CD8 labels of this study may be unreliable. The chain uses TRBV10-2 and TRBJ2-5; 8 bases map to TRBD2. CDR3 sequence: CATGSGRGETQYF. DNA for the CDR3: TGCGCCACGGGCAGCGGGAGAGGAGAGACCCAGTACTTC.